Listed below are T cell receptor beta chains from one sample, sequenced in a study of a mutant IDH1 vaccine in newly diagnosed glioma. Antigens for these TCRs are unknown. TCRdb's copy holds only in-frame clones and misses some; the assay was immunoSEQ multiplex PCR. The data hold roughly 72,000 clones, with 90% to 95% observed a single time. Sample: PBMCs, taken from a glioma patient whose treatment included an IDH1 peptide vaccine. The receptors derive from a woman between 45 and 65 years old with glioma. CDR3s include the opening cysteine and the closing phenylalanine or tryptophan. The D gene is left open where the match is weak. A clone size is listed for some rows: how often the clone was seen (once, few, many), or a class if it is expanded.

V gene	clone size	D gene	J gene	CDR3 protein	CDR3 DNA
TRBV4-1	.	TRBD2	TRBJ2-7	CASSQDQRGLYEQYF	TGCGCCAGCAGCCAAGATCAGCGGGGGCTCTACGAGCAGTACTTC
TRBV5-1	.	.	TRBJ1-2	CASSASGGYGYTF	TGCGCCAGCAGCGCGAGCGGCGGTTATGGCTACACCTTC
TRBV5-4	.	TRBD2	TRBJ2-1	CASSPGSSGTNNEQFF	TGTGCCAGCAGCCCCGGGAGTAGCGGGACCAACAATGAGCAGTTCTTC
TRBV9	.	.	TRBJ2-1	CASSLPGTALNEQFF	TGTGCCAGCAGCCTACCGGGAACCGCGTTGAATGAGCAGTTCTTC
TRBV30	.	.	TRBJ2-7	CAWSRSYEQYF	TGTGCCTGGAGTCGCTCCTACGAGCAGTACTTC
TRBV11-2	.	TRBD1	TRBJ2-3	CASSLEIGRGRRDTQYF	TGTGCCAGCAGCTTAGAGATTGGCAGGGGGCGTCGAGATACGCAGTATTTT
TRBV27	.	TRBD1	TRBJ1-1	CASSPGGTGARAFF	TGTGCCAGCAGCCCCGGGGGGACAGGGGCCCGGGCTTTCTTT
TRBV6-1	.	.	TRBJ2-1	CASRAPDVQFF	TGTGCCAGCAGGGCACCGGACGTGCAGTTCTTC
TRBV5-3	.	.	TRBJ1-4	CASSLGGEGREKLFF	TGTGCCAGCAGCTTGGGCGGGGAAGGACGTGAAAAACTGTTTTTT
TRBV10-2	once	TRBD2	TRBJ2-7	CASSELAGGRSEQYF	TGCGCCAGCAGTGAACTAGCGGGAGGCAGGAGCGAGCAGTACTTC
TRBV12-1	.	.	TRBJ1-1	CASSFEAGRAEAFF	TGTGCCAGCAGCTTTGAGGCAGGAAGGGCTGAAGCTTTCTTT
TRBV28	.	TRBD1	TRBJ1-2	CASSLGRGRTNYGYTF	TGTGCCAGCAGTTTGGGCAGGGGGCGAACTAACTATGGCTACACCTTC
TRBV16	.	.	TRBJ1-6	CASSQSGRVRQSPLHF	TGTGCCAGCAGCCAATCGGGCAGGGTGAGGCAATCACCCCTCCACTTT
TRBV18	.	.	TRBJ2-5	CASSPLRQETQYF	TGTGCCAGCTCACCTCTGCGGCAAGAGACCCAGTACTTC
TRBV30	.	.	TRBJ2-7	CAWSTGTPPYEQYF	TGTGCCTGGAGTACCGGGACACCCCCCTACGAGCAGTACTTC
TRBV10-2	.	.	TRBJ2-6	CASSARSGANVLTF	TGCGCCAGCAGTGCTCGTTCTGGGGCCAACGTCCTGACTTTC
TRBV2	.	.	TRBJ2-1	CASSEARAGEQFF	TGTGCCAGCAGTGAAGCGAGGGCGGGTGAGCAGTTCTTC
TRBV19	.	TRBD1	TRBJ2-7	CASSIEGTVAYEQYF	TGTGCCAGTAGTATAGAGGGGACAGTGGCCTACGAGCAGTACTTC
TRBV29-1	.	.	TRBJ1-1	CSGRHSGSNTEAFF	TGCAGCGGCCGCCATTCCGGCTCGAACACTGAAGCTTTCTTT
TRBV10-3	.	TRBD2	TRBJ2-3	CAISERAGGNTDTQYF	TGTGCCATCAGTGAAAGGGCGGGAGGGAACACAGATACGCAGTATTTT
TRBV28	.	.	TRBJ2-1	CASSLGITENEQFF	TGTGCCAGCAGTTTGGGAATTACAGAAAATGAGCAGTTCTTC
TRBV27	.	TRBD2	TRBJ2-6	CASRTFLATSGRHSEANVLTF	TGTGCCAGCCGAACCTTCCTGGCGACTAGCGGGAGGCACTCTGAGGCCAACGTCCTGACTTTC
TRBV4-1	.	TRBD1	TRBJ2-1	CASSHWGTGVDNEQFF	TGCGCCAGCAGCCACTGGGGGACAGGGGTGGACAATGAGCAGTTCTTC
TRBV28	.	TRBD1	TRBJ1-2	CASSSGQGAIIYTF	TGTGCCAGCAGTTCTGGACAGGGGGCGATTATCTACACCTTC
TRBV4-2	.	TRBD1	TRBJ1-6	CASSQEGDRGRSPLHF	TGTGCCAGCAGCCAAGAAGGGGACAGGGGGCGATCACCCCTCCACTTT
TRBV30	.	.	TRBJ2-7	CAWGNYEQYF	TGTGCCTGGGGTAACTACGAGCAGTACTTC
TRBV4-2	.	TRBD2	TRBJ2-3	CASSQDRLAESTDTQYF	TGTGCCAGCAGCCAAGATCGGCTAGCGGAAAGCACAGATACGCAGTATTTT